The clone carrying this TCR beta chain was detected only a few times. Its antigen is not known. These data come from a study of vaccination and CD4 T cells after COVID-19. Cultured CD4+ T cells had their DNA profiled by the Oncomine TCR Beta short-read assay. TCRdb passed the PCR reads through MiXCR, listing each CDR3 protein once. The table includes over 14,000 distinct CDR3 sequences, around 69% detected once. CDR1 and CDR2 from the germline V gene are SQVTM and ANQGSEA. The CDR3 has 13 residues. Trimming took 5 bases from V and 4 from J, leaving 14 bases between them. Treatment in this sample: roughly nine-day PBMC culture with coronavirus spike peptide pools or control peptides (ViraFEST assay).

The sequenced sample was CD4+ T cells from blood, cultured in vitro. The rearrangement uses TRBV29-1 and TRBJ1-1; TRBD1 is a possible D gene (5 bases). The sequence was collected from a human donor who had recovered from COVID-19. The CDR3 region is CSVWWTQATEAFF. The CDR3 coding sequence is TGCAGCGTTTGGTGGACACAGGCCACTGAAGCTTTCTTT. The entire variable domain, with the rest obtained from reference TRBV29-1 and TRBJ1-1, is as follows: SAVISQKPSRDICQRGTSLTIQCQVDSQVTMMFWYRQQPGQSLTLIATANQGSEATYESGFVIDKFPISRPNLTFSTLTVSNMSPEDSSIYLCSVWWTQATEAFFGQGTRLTVV.